This T cell receptor (beta chain) was captured in a study of T cells in Graves' hyperthyroidism and ophthalmopathy. This clonotype was counted many times. In germline, CDR1 is MNHEY, CDR2 SVGEGT. The J segment lost 2 bases and the V segment lost 4 bases, leaving 7 bases of the junction unmatched. This CDR3 is built from 16 residues. The investigators amplified TCR beta CDR3 regions from RNA transcripts. Primed by the HTBI set, a first-round RT-PCR was run on the TCR CDR3. TCRdb used MiXCR to reprocess the multiplex PCR reads, holding one entry per CDR3 protein. The sample lists about 590,000 distinct CDR3 sequences, 12% to 15% occurring once.

The sequencing sample was made of blood. The V and J genes are TRBV6-2 or TRBV6-3 and TRBJ2-4, with 8 bases fitting TRBD1. The TCR sequence derives from a woman between 18 and 29 years old with Graves' ophthalmopathy. CDR3 sequence (DNA): TGTGCCAGCAGTTCCTACGGACAGGGAACCAAAAACATTCAGTACTTC. It specifies CASSSYGQGTKNIQYF.